This T cell receptor (beta chain) was found in a study of response to subunit inactivated influenza vaccine. One entry per CDR3 protein, called by TCRdb with MiXCR from the RT-PCR reads. The sample comprises over 800,000 distinct CDR3 sequences, 21% of which are singletons, and more than 8.5% rests with the top ten. V shed 5 bases and J 8 bases; nucleotides not matched to a gene: 24. CDR3 size: 19 residues. Germline V gene lookup returns CDR1 DFQATT and CDR2 SNEGSKA (reference sequence). This clonotype originated in a man between 50 and 59 years old who received an inactivated influenza vaccine. This rearrangement joins TRBV20-1 to TRBJ2-7; TRBD2 matches at 13 bases. Sequences were derived from PBMCs from blood, sampled about 5 days after vaccination. The CDR3 is CSAEMGESGTSGTEEKQYF. CDR3 DNA: TGCAGTGCTGAGATGGGTGAGTCAGGGACTAGCGGGACTGAGGAGAAGCAGTACTTC.